This T cell receptor beta chain was identified during a study of T cell changes during pregnancy in multiple sclerosis. Germline CDR1 and CDR2: SGHTS and YDEGEE. The CDR3 runs 18 residues. The junction had 9 bases not matched to a gene; V was cut back by 0 bases and J by 0 bases. The data were produced by immunoSEQ multiplex PCR, yet TCRdb's version contains in-frame clones alone and is incomplete. This sample yields 70,000 to 90,000 clones, of which approximately 92% are seen a single time; around 0.75% belongs to the top ten. The chain links TRBV5-8 to TRBJ1-5; TRBD1 matches at 7 bases. The sequencing used peripheral blood, collected in the second trimester of pregnancy. The sequence derives from a female donor in good health, enrolled as a control in a pregnancy study. The CDR3 sequence is CASSLDPRDSYSNQPQHF. The CDR3 DNA is TGTGCCAGCAGCTTGGACCCCCGGGACAGCTATAGCAATCAGCCCCAGCATTTT.